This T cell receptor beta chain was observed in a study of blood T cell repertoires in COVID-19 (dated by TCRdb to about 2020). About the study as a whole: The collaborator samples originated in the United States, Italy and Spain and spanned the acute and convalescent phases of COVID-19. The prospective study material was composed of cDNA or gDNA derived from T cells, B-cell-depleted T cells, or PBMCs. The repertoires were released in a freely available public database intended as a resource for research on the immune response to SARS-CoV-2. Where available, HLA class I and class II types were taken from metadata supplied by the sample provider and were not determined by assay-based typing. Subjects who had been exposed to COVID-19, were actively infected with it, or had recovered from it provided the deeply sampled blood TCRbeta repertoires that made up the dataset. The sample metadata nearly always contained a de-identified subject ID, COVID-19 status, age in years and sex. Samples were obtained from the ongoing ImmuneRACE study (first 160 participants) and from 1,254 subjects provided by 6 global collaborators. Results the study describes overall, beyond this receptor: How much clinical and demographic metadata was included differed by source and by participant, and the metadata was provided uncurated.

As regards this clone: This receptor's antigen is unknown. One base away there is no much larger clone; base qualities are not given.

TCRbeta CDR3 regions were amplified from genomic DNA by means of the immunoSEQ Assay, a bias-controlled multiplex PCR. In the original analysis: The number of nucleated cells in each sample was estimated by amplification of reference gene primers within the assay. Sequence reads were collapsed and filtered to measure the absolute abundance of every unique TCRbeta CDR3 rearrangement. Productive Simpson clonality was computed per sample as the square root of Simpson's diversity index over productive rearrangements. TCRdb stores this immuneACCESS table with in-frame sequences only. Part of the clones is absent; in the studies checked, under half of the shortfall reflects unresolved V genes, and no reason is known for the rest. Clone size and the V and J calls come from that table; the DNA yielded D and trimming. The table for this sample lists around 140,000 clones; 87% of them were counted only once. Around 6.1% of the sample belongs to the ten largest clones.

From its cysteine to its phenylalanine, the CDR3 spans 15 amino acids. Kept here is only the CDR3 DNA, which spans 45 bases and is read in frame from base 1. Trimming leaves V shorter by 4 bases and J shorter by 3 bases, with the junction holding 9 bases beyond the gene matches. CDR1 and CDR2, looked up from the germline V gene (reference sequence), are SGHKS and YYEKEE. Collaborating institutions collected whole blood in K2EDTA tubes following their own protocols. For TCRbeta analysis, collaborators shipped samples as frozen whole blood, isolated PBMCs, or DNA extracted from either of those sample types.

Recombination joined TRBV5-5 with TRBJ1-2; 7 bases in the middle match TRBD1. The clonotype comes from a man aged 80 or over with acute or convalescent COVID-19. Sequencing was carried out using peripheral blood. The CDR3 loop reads CASSVSGQRYYGYTF. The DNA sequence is TGTGCCAGCAGCGTCTCGGGACAGCGCTACTATGGCTACACCTTC.